This TCR beta chain was retrieved from a study of CD8+ T cells in alopecia areata. The study team obtained lesional scalp punch biopsies and peripheral blood from alopecia areata patients. Germline CDR1 reads GTSNPN; CDR2 reads SVGIG (reference sequence). Trimming stripped 1 base from V and 1 base from J, with 7 bases between. The CDR3 runs to 13 residues. RNA, once extracted, was reverse transcribed into cDNA for use as the sequencing template. TCRdb's table, derived via immunoSEQ multiplex PCR, lists solely in-frame clones and lacks some. Of hundreds of thousands of clones listed, 67% are singletons.

This chain joins TRBV30 and TRBJ2-5; D is undetermined. The clonotype originates from a human donor with alopecia areata. This specimen consisted of CD4+ T cells sorted from blood, obtained at week 0. The CDR3 loop is CAWSGAFQETQYF. The CDR3 DNA reads TGTGCCTGGAGTGGGGCCTTCCAAGAGACCCAGTACTTC.